This T cell receptor beta chain stems from a study of regulatory T cells in long-lasting Graves disease (dated by TCRdb to the early 2020s). In terms of the full investigation: Persistent Graves' disease meant more than 5 years of antithyroid drug treatment with TSH receptor autoantibodies that stayed positive. The study was registered as a clinical trial and conducted in China. Persistent Graves' disease patients were compared with newly diagnosed Graves' disease patients by peripheral blood TCR sequencing and RNA sequencing. On average, persistent Graves' disease patients in the clinical cohort had been on antithyroid drugs for around ten years. A total of about 35 samples underwent TCR sequencing, from about 13 patients with persistent Graves' disease and 20 or so patients with newly diagnosed Graves' disease. Beyond this particular receptor, the publication reports: Sequencing and analysis were limited to the TCR beta chain. A larger number of public clonotypes was shared among persistent patients (about 2,700) than among newly diagnosed patients (around 890). Preferential use of TRBV28, TRBJ1-2 and TRBJ2-5 was observed in persistent disease, whereas TRBV20-1 and TRBJ2-1 were favored in newly diagnosed disease. Only peripheral blood was studied, because thyroid tissue, the primary lesion, was inaccessible. Persistent Graves' disease patients showed lower TCR Shannon entropy and fewer highly expanded clones than newly diagnosed patients, suggesting clonal expansion. The small sample size was acknowledged by the authors as a limitation that may reduce accuracy.

What the time point label conveys for this sample: persistent/refractory GD, antithyroid drugs over 5 years with positive TRAb. For both TCR sequencing and RNA sequencing, RNA was extracted from PBMCs using TRIzol. The diagnosis of Graves' disease was made according to American Thyroid Association guidelines. Patients for the study were recruited at an endocrinology department in Xi'an, China. Each patient gave 7 to 9.5 milliliters of peripheral blood, collected in an EDTA anticoagulant tube. Ficoll Paque Plus density gradient separation was used to isolate PBMCs, and no further T cell sorting was done. An Agilent 2100 Bioanalyzer and agarose gel were used to check RNA quality, while a NanoDrop 2000 measured RNA concentration. Spanning cysteine to phenylalanine, the CDR3 consists of 14 amino acids. The CDR3 DNA has 42 bases and is translated from base 1. The germline V gene (reference sequence) supplies CDR1 DFQATT and CDR2 SNEGSKA. At the junction V is shortened by 3 bases and J by 7 bases; bases outside the gene matches: 8.

This clonotype showed up just a few times. The antigen it binds to is not known. No base-level quality is on record; no much larger clone is a single base apart. To prepare the library, multiplex PCR was applied. Data came from an Illumina HiSeq 4000. CDR3 regions were amplified by Arm-PCR with iRepertoire HTBI primers to construct TCR beta libraries. Before sequencing, the PCR products went through gel purification. Regarding the original processing steps: Gene usage analysis of CDR3 amino acid clonotypes used the 55 to 80 TRBV and some 13 TRBJ segments found across samples. COPE and FqMerger were used to merge the filtered high-quality paired reads into contigs. Contigs were aligned with BLAST to IMGT TRBV, TRBD and TRBJ reference genes, and CDR3 was defined per IMGT. Any clonotype with a frequency above 0.1% was classified as a highly expanded clone. Shannon entropy served as the measure of repertoire diversity, while the Gini coefficient captured V-J evenness. A clonotype was considered public if more than one individual shared it. TCRdb handled the public reads itself, with Q25 trimming in fastp and clone calling in MiXCR, and kept productive beta chains. Under each unique CDR3 protein, matching rows form one entry showing the most common genes and DNA. The V and J calls here are based on TCRdb, not the publication. The sample table records fewer than 450,000 distinct CDR3 sequences; around 21% of these occur just once. In total, the top ten clones hold around 21% of the sample.

Sequenced material: peripheral blood mononuclear cells (PBMCs), taken when the disease was refractory, from a patient treated with antithyroid drugs. The receptor chain draws on TRBV20-1 and TRBJ2-7; 11 bases in between match TRBD2. This clonotype was obtained from a female donor with Graves disease. The DNA reads TGCAGTGCTAGTCAACTAGCGGGAGTAGGGGAGCAGTACTTC. Protein translation: CSASQLAGVGEQYF.